Sequencing of this TCR beta chain was carried out in a study of T and B cells in COVID-19 patients. This clonotype is large within its sample. Each TRB amplification used roughly 250-550 ng of genomic DNA from blood. The CDR3 length is 12 residues. J gave up 12 bases and V 7 bases, and 6 bases lay outside the gene matches. Germline CDR1 is SQVTM and CDR2 is ANQGSEA. Multiplex PCR with BIOMED2 TRB-A/B primer pools amplified TRB rearrangements. MiXCR was run by TCRdb on the multiplex PCR reads, yielding one entry per CDR3 protein. The sample contains about 4,100 distinct CDR3 sequences, around 23% of which appear only once.

J is TRBJ2-1 and V is TRBV29-1; 13 bases align to TRBD2. Sequencing input: blood. This clonotype was obtained from a human donor with active COVID-19. CDR3 sequence (DNA): TGCAGCGCCCGGACTAGCGGGAGTCTGCAGTTCTTC. Translating it yields CSARTSGSLQFF.